This TCR beta chain originates from a study of blood T cell repertoires in COVID-19. The data were produced by immunoSEQ multiplex PCR, yet TCRdb's version contains in-frame clones alone and is incomplete. The data show roughly 80,000 clones, around 80% seen once. Germline loops: CDR1 SGHTA, CDR2 FQGNSA. V was trimmed by 6 bases and J by 3 bases, leaving 18 bases between them. The CDR3 covers 15 residues. The chain carries TRBV7-2 and TRBJ2-7; the D gene is possibly TRBD2 (5 bases). The sequence came from a man in his fifties or sixties with active or convalescent COVID-19. Material for sequencing was peripheral blood. DNA for the CDR3: TGTGCCAGCAGTTCGGACTGGACGGATAGCTACGAGCAGTACTTC. Translation gives CASSSDWTDSYEQYF. Supplemented by reference TRBV7-2 and TRBJ2-7, the full variable domain reads GAGVSQSPSNKVTEKGKDVELRCDPISGHTALYWYRQSLGQGLEFLIYFQGNSAPDKSGLPSDRFSAERTGGSVSTLTIQRTQQEDSAVYLCASSSDWTDSYEQYFGPGTRLTVT.